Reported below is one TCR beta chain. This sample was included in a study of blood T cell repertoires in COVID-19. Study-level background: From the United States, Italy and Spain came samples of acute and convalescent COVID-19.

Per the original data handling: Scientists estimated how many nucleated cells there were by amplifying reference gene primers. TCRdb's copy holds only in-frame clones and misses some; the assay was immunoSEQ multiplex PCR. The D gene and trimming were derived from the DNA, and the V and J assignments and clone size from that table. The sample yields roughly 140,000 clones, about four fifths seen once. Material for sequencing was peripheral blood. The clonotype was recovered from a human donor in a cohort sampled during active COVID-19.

Here the CDR3 reads CASSTDWGYTF. The DNA of the CDR3 is TGCGCCAGCAGCACTGACTGGGGCTACACCTTC. The chain is built from TRBV5-1 and TRBJ1-2, with no clear D. Trimming took 4 bases from V and 8 from J, leaving 9 bases between them. The germline gives CDR1 SGHRS, CDR2 YFSETQ. The CDR3 has 11 residues. The full variable domain, completed using reference TRBV5-1 and TRBJ1-2, is KAGVTQTPRYLIKTRGQQVTLSCSPISGHRSVSWYQQTPGQGLQFLFEYFSETQRNKGNFPGRFSGRQFSNSRSEMNVSTLELGDSALYLCASSTDWGYTFGSGTRLTVV.